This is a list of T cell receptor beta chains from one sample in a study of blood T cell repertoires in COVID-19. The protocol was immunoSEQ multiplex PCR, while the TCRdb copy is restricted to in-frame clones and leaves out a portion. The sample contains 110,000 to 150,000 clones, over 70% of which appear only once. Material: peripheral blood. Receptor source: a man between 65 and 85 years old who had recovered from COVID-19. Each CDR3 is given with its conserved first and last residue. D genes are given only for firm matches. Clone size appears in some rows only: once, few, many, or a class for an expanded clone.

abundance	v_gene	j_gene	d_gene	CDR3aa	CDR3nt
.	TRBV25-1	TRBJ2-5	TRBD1	CASSVSGTGLETQYF	TGTGCCAGCAGTGTTTCCGGGACAGGGCTGGAGACCCAGTACTTC
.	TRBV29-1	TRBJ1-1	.	CSVEEAIRNTEAFF	TGCAGCGTTGAAGAAGCCATAAGAAACACTGAAGCTTTCTTT
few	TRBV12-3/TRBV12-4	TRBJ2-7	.	CASSYEYEQYF	TGTGCCAGCAGCTACGAGTACGAGCAGTACTTC
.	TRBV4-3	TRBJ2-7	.	CASSQDLVKPYEQYF	TGCGCCAGCAGCCAAGATCTTGTCAAGCCCTACGAGCAGTACTTC
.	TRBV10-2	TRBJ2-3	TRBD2	CASSEASGFTQYF	TGCGCCAGCAGTGAGGCTAGCGGGTTTACGCAGTATTTT
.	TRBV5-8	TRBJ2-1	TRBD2	CASSSRGSGILAEQFF	TGTGCCAGCAGCTCCCGTGGTAGCGGGATTTTAGCTGAGCAGTTCTTC
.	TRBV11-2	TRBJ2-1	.	CASSANSLQAYNEQFF	TGTGCCAGCAGCGCCAACAGCTTACAAGCCTACAATGAGCAGTTCTTC
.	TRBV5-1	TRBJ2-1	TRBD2	CASSWGTSGRDEQFF	TGCGCCAGCAGCTGGGGGACTAGCGGAAGGGATGAGCAGTTCTTC
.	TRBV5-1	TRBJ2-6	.	CASSVRGGPGANVLTF	TGCGCCAGCAGCGTAAGGGGGGGCCCTGGGGCCAACGTCCTGACTTTC
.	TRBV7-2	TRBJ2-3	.	CASSLAQGGTDTQYF	TGTGCCAGCAGCTTAGCACAGGGAGGCACAGATACGCAGTATTTT
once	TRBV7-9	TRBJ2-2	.	CASRANTGELFF	TGTGCCAGCAGGGCAAACACCGGGGAGCTGTTTTTT
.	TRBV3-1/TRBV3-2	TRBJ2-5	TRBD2	CASSQDETSGRGETQYF	TGTGCCAGCAGCCAAGACGAGACTAGCGGGAGGGGGGAGACCCAGTACTTC
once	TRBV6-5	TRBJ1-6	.	CASSPNRVYNSPLHF	TGTGCCAGCAGTCCAAACAGGGTCTATAATTCACCCCTCCACTTT
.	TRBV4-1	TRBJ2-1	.	CASSHPTLLRDEQFF	TGCGCCAGCAGCCACCCAACCCTGTTGCGCGATGAGCAGTTCTTC
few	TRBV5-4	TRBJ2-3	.	CASSGTGADTQYF	TGTGCCAGCAGCGGGACGGGAGCAGATACGCAGTATTTT